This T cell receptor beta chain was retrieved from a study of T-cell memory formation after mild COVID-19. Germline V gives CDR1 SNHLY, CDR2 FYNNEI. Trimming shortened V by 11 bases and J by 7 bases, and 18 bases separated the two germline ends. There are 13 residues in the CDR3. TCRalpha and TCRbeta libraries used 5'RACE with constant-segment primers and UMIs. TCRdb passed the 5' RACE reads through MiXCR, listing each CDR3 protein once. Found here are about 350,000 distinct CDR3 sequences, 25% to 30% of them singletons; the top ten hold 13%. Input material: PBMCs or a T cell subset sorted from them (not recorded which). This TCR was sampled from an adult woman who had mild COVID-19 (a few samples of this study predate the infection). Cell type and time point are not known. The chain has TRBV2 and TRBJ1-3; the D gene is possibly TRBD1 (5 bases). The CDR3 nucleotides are TGTGCCTCAAGAGGGACCTCGGGGAACACCATATATTTT. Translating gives CASRGTSGNTIYF.